This T cell receptor (gamma chain) was retrieved from a study of γδ T cells in repeated Plasmodium falciparum infection (dated by TCRdb to about 2021). The study in broad terms: In the natural-infection arm, Malian children exposed to intense seasonal malaria transmission were enrolled and compared against age and gender matched Australian children. The gammadelta TCR repertoires from Mali were analysed in two ways: cross-sectionally during periods with no transmission, and longitudinally across episodes of acute febrile malaria. Four controlled human malaria infections were administered to five malaria-naive U.S. adults over approximately 580 days by bites from P. falciparum NF54-infected Anopheles stephensi mosquitoes. The study looked at how repeated Plasmodium falciparum infection shapes the human gammadelta T cell repertoire, using both natural infection in Mali and controlled human malaria infection. Samples were collected from controlled-infection subjects at baseline, immediately before selected infections, and 21 days after each infection.

Taken from cysteine to phenylalanine, the CDR3 has 18 residues. Only the CDR3 DNA stays, 54 bases, in frame from base 1. The germline V gene (reference sequence) supplies CDR1 GITISATS and CDR2 ISYDGTV. This clone was seen at least ten times. Its antigen is not yet known. The protein given by TCRdb reflects a much larger clone and differs at residue 15 from this DNA's translation, likely from a read error; the protein shown is the DNA's translation. Vgamma9/Vdelta2+ and Vdelta2-negative gammadelta T cell populations were flow-sorted from peripheral blood mononuclear cells for bulk TCR repertoire analysis. Receptor libraries were prepared by multiplex PCR. The reads were generated on an Illumina MiSeq. Every sorted gammadelta T cell sample had both its TCR gamma (TRG) and TCR delta (TRD) chains sequenced. As for the authors' bioinformatics: Repertoire analyses included clonotype tree plots, accumulated frequency of the top 20 clonotypes, diversity index (DI) and D75 metrics. TCRdb called clones anew from the public reads via CATT; matching DNA rows were later pooled. The V and J calls were determined by TCRdb, not by the authors. The sample data list some 32,000 gamma-chain clones, and over 1.1% of these were observed just once. Of the sample, 15% to 20% falls within the top ten clones.

Study-wide findings and limitations: The controlled-infection cohort was small, limiting analysis of inter-individual variability in gammadelta T cell responses. In Vdelta2-negative, largely Vdelta1+, gammadelta TCR repertoires, repeated controlled infections appeared to drive waves of new clonotype selection. Generalizability was limited because the Malian cohort was drawn from a small rural village of predominantly one ethnic group. Vgamma9/Vdelta2+ TCR repertoires kept a highly stable polyclonal repertoire across time and infection, and many TCRgamma sequences overlapped between individuals. Compared with the repertoires of Australian children, the Vdelta2-negative gammadelta TCR repertoires of Malian children appeared more clonally expanded, less diverse and less shared.

The source is a pool of human donors (malaria-infected and uninfected, not separated). Sequenced material: gamma-delta T cells from blood. This chain is built from TRGV9 and TRGJP. The CDR3 reads as follows: CALWQVSRQELGKKTKVF. The sequenced DNA: TGTGCCTTGTGGCAGGTGAGCCGGCAAGAGTTGGGCAAAAAAACCAAGGTATTT.